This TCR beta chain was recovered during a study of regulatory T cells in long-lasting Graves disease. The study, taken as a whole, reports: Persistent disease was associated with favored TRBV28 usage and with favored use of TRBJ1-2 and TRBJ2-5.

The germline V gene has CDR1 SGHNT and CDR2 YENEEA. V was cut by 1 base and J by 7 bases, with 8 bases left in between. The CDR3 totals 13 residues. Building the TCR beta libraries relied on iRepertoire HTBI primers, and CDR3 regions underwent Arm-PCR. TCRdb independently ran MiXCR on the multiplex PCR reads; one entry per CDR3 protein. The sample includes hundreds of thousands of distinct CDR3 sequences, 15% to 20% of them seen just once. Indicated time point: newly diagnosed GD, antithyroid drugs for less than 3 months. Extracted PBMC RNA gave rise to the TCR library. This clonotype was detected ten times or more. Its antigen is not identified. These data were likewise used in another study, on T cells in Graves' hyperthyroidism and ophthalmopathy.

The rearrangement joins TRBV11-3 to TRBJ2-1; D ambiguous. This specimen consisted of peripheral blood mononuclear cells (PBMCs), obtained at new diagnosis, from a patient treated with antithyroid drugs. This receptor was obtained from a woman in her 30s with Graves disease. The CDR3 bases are TGTGCCAGCAGCTTAGTAGTTGGGAATGAGCAGTTCTTC. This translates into CASSLVVGNEQFF.